The rows below give T cell receptor beta chains drawn from one sample of a study of glioma-infiltrating T cells. TCRdb used MiXCR to reprocess the multiplex PCR reads, holding one entry per CDR3 protein. Of fewer than 500,000 distinct CDR3 sequences detected, less than 50% appear once; the ten largest clones hold around 12%. The sequenced material came from glioma tissue, nonneoplastic brain tissue, or PBMCs (not recorded which). These receptors all stem from a human donor with low-grade glioma or glioblastoma, undergoing nonglioma brain surgery, or in good health (not recorded which). CDR3s include the opening cysteine and the closing phenylalanine or tryptophan. A D gene is named only where the DNA matches it firmly.

CDR3aa | j_gene | d_gene | v_gene
CASSPTGTSDYEQYF | TRBJ2-7 | TRBD2 | TRBV7-6
CASSLLKVSANEKLVF | TRBJ1-4 | . | TRBV28
CASKTAGFSNQPQHF | TRBJ1-5 | . | TRBV19
CASGDGTSGRNEQFF | TRBJ2-1 | TRBD2 | TRBV27
CASSSPGLDAIGVYNEQFF | TRBJ2-1 | TRBD2 | TRBV27
CASSNGLGADTQYF | TRBJ2-3 | . | TRBV7-2
CASSQRLYTDTQYF | TRBJ2-3 | . | TRBV7-2
CASMSFRDMPDATEAFF | TRBJ1-1 | . | TRBV7-3
CASSGYSGLDTGELFF | TRBJ2-2 | . | TRBV28
CAGSPHTGFSTEAFF | TRBJ1-1 | . | TRBV6-1
CASSQLWDSSYEQYF | TRBJ2-7 | TRBD1 | TRBV16
CASTKGTGGNNEQFF | TRBJ2-1 | TRBD1 | TRBV27
CASSQDQLYTEAFF | TRBJ1-1 | . | TRBV4-1
CAFGQGPEDTPYF | TRBJ2-3 | TRBD1 | TRBV6-2/TRBV6-3
CATSDGLTHTDTQYF | TRBJ2-3 | . | TRBV24-1
CASSLAGPQETQYF | TRBJ2-5 | . | TRBV7-2
CASSPAYRDSLSYEQYF | TRBJ2-7 | . | TRBV25-1
CASSFRDRGAYGYTF | TRBJ1-2 | TRBD1 | TRBV28
CSAPDRPQGYEQYF | TRBJ2-7 | . | TRBV20-1
CASSAGTGEEKLFF | TRBJ1-4 | TRBD1 | TRBV11-1
CASSLPSGNGETQYF | TRBJ2-5 | TRBD2 | TRBV28
CASSLATSGAAQYF | TRBJ2-5 | TRBD2 | TRBV7-6
CASSIHGYSYNEQFF | TRBJ2-1 | . | TRBV19
CASSSQRELGEQYF | TRBJ2-7 | TRBD2 | TRBV7-2
CASSLVAGLGNTIYF | TRBJ1-3 | . | TRBV7-2
CASSRGDTDTQYF | TRBJ2-3 | . | TRBV7-9
CASSQVGGRESNEQFF | TRBJ2-1 | TRBD2 | TRBV4-3
CASSDRTDTQYF | TRBJ2-3 | . | TRBV2
CASSTHSSYEQYF | TRBJ2-7 | . | TRBV7-8
CSARDGGLKYNEQFF | TRBJ2-1 | . | TRBV20-1
CASSQASGTSTDTQYF | TRBJ2-3 | . | TRBV4-3
CASSYTSGRAGANVLTF | TRBJ2-6 | TRBD2 | TRBV6-1
CASSWDGYEQYF | TRBJ2-7 | . | TRBV6-2/TRBV6-3
CSARGTQGKYSNQPQHF | TRBJ1-5 | . | TRBV20-1
CAIRARDQGKQEQYF | TRBJ2-7 | . | TRBV10-3
CSATEEAFF | TRBJ1-1 | . | TRBV20-1
CASSFDGTGIYEQYF | TRBJ2-7 | TRBD1 | TRBV19
CASRGEGVPYEQYF | TRBJ2-7 | . | TRBV28
CASIRPGLTYEQYF | TRBJ2-7 | . | TRBV6-2/TRBV6-3
CASSRDSRSREQYF | TRBJ2-7 | . | TRBV7-2
CASSQDYRGYEQYF | TRBJ2-7 | TRBD1 | TRBV7-2